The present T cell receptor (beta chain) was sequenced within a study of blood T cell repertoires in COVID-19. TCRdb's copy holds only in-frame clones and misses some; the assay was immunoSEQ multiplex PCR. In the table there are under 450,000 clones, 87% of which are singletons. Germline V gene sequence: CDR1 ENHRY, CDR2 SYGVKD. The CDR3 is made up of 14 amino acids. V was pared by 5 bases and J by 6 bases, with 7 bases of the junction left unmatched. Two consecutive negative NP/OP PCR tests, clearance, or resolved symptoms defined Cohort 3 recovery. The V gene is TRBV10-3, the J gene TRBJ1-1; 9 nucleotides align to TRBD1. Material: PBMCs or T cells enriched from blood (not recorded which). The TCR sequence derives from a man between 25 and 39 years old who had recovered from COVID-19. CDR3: CAISPGTGWPEAFF. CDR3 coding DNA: TGTGCCATCAGTCCAGGGACAGGGTGGCCTGAAGCTTTCTTT.